This T cell receptor beta chain came from a study of graft-versus-host responses after intestinal transplantation. Background on the study: Recipients were given multivisceral, liver-intestinal, or isolated intestinal transplants. After anti-thymocyte globulin induction, recipients took tacrolimus and steroids for around 3 years. Study-wide results and limits: In recipient marrow, GvH clones were found, and some appeared first in ileum or blood.

The method was immunoSEQ multiplex PCR; TCRdb's version includes in-frame clones alone and lacks a portion of them. Here the sample spans 60,000 or so clones, around 91% being singletons. The CDR3 spans 15 residues. CDR1 is SGDLS, CDR2 YYNGEE, per germline. V gave up 4 bases and J gave up 7 bases, with 20 bases separating them. For this clone: The antigen remains undetermined.

The sample here was PBMCs, taken about 120 days after intestinal transplantation. The chain links TRBV9 to TRBJ1-2; D is undetermined. The clonotype was recovered from a human patient who received an intestinal transplant, so some T cells may come from the graft donor. DNA for the CDR3: TGTGCCAGCAGCCTTACACCCCGGGAACTTACTGGCTACACCTTC. It translates to CASSLTPRELTGYTF.